This paragraph reports one T cell receptor beta chain. Original processing methods: Counts of nucleated cells, estimated from reference gene primer amplification, were obtained. Profiled with immunoSEQ multiplex PCR; TCRdb holds only in-frame clones, not every one. V and J calls plus clone size are reproduced from that table; the DNA served to infer D and trimming. The sample lists about 170,000 clones, 79% occurring once. The data derive from a study of blood T cell repertoires in COVID-19. For the study at large: Sources were T cells, B-cell-depleted T cells, or PBMCs; the material itself was cDNA or gDNA.

This CDR3 is 15 amino acids long. Per germline, CDR1 SGHTA and CDR2 FQGNSA. The junction had 5 bases not matched to a gene; V was cut back by 3 bases and J by 9 bases. Those who participated ranged in age from about 18 to 89 years and resided in about 24 US areas. Participant-reported clinical history was the basis for cohort assignment. The TCR sequence derives from a woman in her 70s in a cohort exposed to, infected with or recovered from COVID-19 (not recorded which). Material for sequencing was PBMCs or T cells enriched from blood (not recorded which). This rearrangement joins TRBV7-2 to TRBJ1-6; 10 bases line up with TRBD1. As DNA, the CDR3 is TGTGCCAGCAGCTTCCGGACAGGGGGGAGTTCACCCCTCCACTTT. Amino acid sequence: CASSFRTGGSSPLHF.